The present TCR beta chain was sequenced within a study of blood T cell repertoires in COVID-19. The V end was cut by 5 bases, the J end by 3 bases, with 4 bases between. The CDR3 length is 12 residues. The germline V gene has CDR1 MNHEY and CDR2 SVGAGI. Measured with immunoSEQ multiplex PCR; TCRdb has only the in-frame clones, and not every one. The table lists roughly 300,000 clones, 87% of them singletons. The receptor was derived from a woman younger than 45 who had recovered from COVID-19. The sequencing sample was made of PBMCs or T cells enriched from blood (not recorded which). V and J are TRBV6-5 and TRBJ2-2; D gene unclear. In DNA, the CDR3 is TGTGCCAGCAGTACATACACCGGGGAGCTGTTTTTT. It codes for CASSTYTGELFF.